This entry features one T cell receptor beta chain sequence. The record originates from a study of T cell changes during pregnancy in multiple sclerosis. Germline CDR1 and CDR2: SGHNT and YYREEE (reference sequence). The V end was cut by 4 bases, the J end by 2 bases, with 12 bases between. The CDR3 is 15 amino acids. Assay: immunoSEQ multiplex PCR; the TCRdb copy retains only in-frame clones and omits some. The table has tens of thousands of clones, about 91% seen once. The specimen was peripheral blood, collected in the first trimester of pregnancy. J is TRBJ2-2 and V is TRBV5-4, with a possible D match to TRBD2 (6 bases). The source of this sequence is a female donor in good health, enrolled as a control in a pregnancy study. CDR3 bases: TGTGCCAGCAGCCCCGGGACTTATAACACCGGGGAGCTGTTTTTT. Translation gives CASSPGTYNTGELFF.